The present entry profiles one T cell receptor (beta chain) with its context. Antigen specificity is unknown. The sample comes from a study of CD8 T cells in Susac syndrome. Study outcomes and limitations: The CD4+ T cell repertoires from Susac syndrome exhibited no clonal expansion.

Under recently defined diagnostic criteria, the patients with Susac syndrome qualified as having definite or probable disease. Random hexamers were used to reverse transcribe an amount of roughly 0.5 to 1 ug RNA. The TCR beta CDR3 was amplified by immunoSEQ multiplex PCR across 54 Vbeta, 13 Jbeta. TCRdb re-called the immunoSEQ multiplex PCR reads through MiXCR, storing one row per CDR3 protein. The table shows 150,000 or so distinct CDR3 sequences, with just under 95% occurring only once. Trimming removed 5 bases at V and 1 base at J, with 9 bases between. The CDR3 covers 14 residues. Germline lookup yields CDR1 KGHDR and CDR2 SFDVKD.

The source of this sequence is a human donor with Susac syndrome. Sequenced: CD4+ T cells from PBMCs. The J gene is TRBJ2-3, the V gene TRBV24-1; D is ambiguous. Here the CDR3 DNA reads TGTGCCACCAGTGCCTCCGGAGGCACAGATACGCAGTATTTT. This encodes CATSASGGTDTQYF.